These T cell receptor beta chains were read from a single sample in a study of blood T cell repertoires in COVID-19. Sequencing was performed with immunoSEQ multiplex PCR; in TCRdb, only in-frame clones are kept and a portion is missing. The sample has 310,000 or so clones; roughly 90% are singletons. The sample was peripheral blood. These receptors came from a man aged 18 to 29 who had recovered from COVID-19. The CDR3 runs from the conserved cysteine through the conserved F or W. Fields, in order: V gene, clone size, D gene, J gene, CDR3 protein, CDR3 DNA. The D gene is left open where the match is weak. Clone size is stated in some rows and not others, as once, few, many or a class when expanded.

>TRBV7-2|.|.|TRBJ2-1
CASSLRRGNEQFF
TGTGCCAGCAGCTTACGCCGGGGGAATGAGCAGTTCTTC
>TRBV30|once|.|TRBJ2-7
CALEVYEQYF
TGTGCCTTGGAGGTCTACGAGCAGTACTTC
>TRBV18|.|TRBD1|TRBJ2-5
CASSPGQGVETQYF
TGTGCCAGCTCCCCGGGACAGGGTGTTGAGACCCAGTACTTC
>TRBV7-9|.|.|TRBJ2-7
CASSPRQATYEQYF
TGTGCCAGCAGCCCCAGGCAGGCCACCTACGAGCAGTACTTC
>TRBV6-1|.|.|TRBJ2-7
CASSEALPGNSRGF
TGTGCCAGCAGTGAAGCGCTACCTGGGAATAGCCGGGGCTTC
>TRBV18|.|.|TRBJ1-6
CASSPSVSIDRGYSPLHF
TGTGCCAGCTCACCATCGGTTTCTATTGACCGGGGGTATTCACCCCTCCACTTT
>TRBV6-5|.|.|TRBJ2-1
CASSYYGDGSYNEQFF
TGTGCCAGCAGTTACTACGGGGACGGGAGCTACAATGAGCAGTTCTTC
>TRBV5-6|.|.|TRBJ1-2
CASSLQSNYGYTF
TGTGCCAGCAGCTTGCAGTCGAACTATGGCTACACCTTC
>TRBV9|.|.|TRBJ2-1
CASSVRAPGNEQFF
TGTGCCAGCAGCGTACGTGCCCCGGGCAATGAGCAGTTCTTC
>TRBV11-2|.|.|TRBJ1-2
CASSLGQGGYGYTF
TGTGCCAGCAGCTTAGGTCAGGGAGGCTATGGCTACACCTTC
>TRBV11-2|few|.|TRBJ2-5
CASSLGLKETQYF
TGTGCCAGCAGCTTAGGACTAAAAGAGACCCAGTACTTC
>TRBV4-1|.|TRBD1|TRBJ2-1
CASSQVDRGFGNEQFF
TGCGCCAGCAGCCAAGTGGACAGGGGATTTGGCAATGAGCAGTTCTTC
>TRBV2|.|.|TRBJ1-1
CASRSQGNTEAFF
TGTGCCAGCAGGTCACAGGGAAACACTGAAGCTTTCTTT
>TRBV7-2|.|.|TRBJ2-1
CASGNRSYNEQFF
TGTGCCAGCGGAAACAGGTCCTACAATGAGCAGTTCTTC
>TRBV15|.|.|TRBJ1-2
CATSRGDRAYGYTF
TGTGCCACCAGCAGGGGAGATCGCGCCTATGGCTACACCTTC
>TRBV10-3|.|.|TRBJ2-7
CAISFDERASSYEQYF
TGTGCCATCAGCTTCGACGAGCGGGCGAGCTCCTACGAGCAGTACTTC
>TRBV5-6|.|TRBD1|TRBJ1-1
CASSFGDRAVGEAFF
TGTGCCAGCAGCTTCGGGGACAGGGCCGTAGGCGAAGCTTTCTTT
>TRBV27|.|TRBD1|TRBJ2-2
CASSSQQGFGELFF
TGTGCCAGCAGTTCCCAACAGGGGTTCGGGGAGCTGTTTTTT
>TRBV3-1/TRBV3-2|.|.|TRBJ2-7
CASTSQVAADEQYF
TGTGCCAGCACTAGCCAGGTGGCGGCGGACGAGCAGTACTTC
>TRBV6-5|.|.|TRBJ1-5
CASRRTLNQPQHF
TGTGCCAGCAGAAGGACATTAAATCAGCCCCAGCATTTT
>TRBV7-2|.|.|TRBJ1-4
CASSSQGRGVEKLFF
TGTGCCAGCAGCTCGCAAGGCAGGGGCGTTGAAAAACTGTTTTTT
>TRBV28|.|.|TRBJ1-2
CASSLDLYGYTF
TGTGCCAGCAGCCTAGACCTCTATGGCTACACCTTC
>TRBV25-1|.|.|TRBJ2-7
CASSEYSGEQYF
TGTGCCAGCAGTGAATATTCGGGCGAGCAGTACTTC
>TRBV5-5|.|.|TRBJ2-3
CASSLGAGMDTQYF
TGTGCCAGCAGCTTGGGCGCGGGAATGGATACGCAGTATTTT
>TRBV3-1/TRBV3-2|once|TRBD2|TRBJ2-3
CASSQESGGAADTQYF
TGTGCCAGCAGCCAAGAAAGCGGGGGGGCGGCAGATACGCAGTATTTT
>TRBV27|.|.|TRBJ2-7
CASRDPGYEQYF
TGTGCCAGCAGAGACCCGGGGTACGAGCAGTACTTC
>TRBV11-3|once|TRBD2|TRBJ2-3
CASSLGGGGTDTQYF
TGTGCCAGCAGCCTCGGCGGGGGAGGCACAGATACGCAGTATTTT
>TRBV13|once|TRBD1|TRBJ2-7
CASSLPGQGIHEQYF
TGTGCCAGCAGCTTACCGGGACAGGGGATCCACGAGCAGTACTTC
>TRBV20-1|.|TRBD1|TRBJ2-1
CSASFQGAYNEQFF
TGCAGTGCTAGTTTCCAGGGGGCCTACAATGAGCAGTTCTTC
>TRBV6-1|.|.|TRBJ2-7
CASSEARDEQYF
TGTGCCAGCAGTGAAGCCCGCGACGAGCAGTACTTC
>TRBV19|.|.|TRBJ2-5
CASSLRGDTSVETQYF
TGTGCCAGTAGTCTCCGGGGGGACACCTCGGTGGAGACCCAGTACTTC
>TRBV18|few|TRBD1|TRBJ2-7
CASSLTSSDRGEQYF
TGTGCCAGCTCACTGACCTCCTCCGACAGGGGCGAGCAGTACTTC
>TRBV19|once|.|TRBJ2-7
CASSIVGQISYEQYF
TGTGCCAGTAGTATTGTCGGACAGATCTCCTACGAGCAGTACTTC
>TRBV5-4|.|TRBD2|TRBJ2-7
CASSAGPTSGGSYEQYF
TGTGCCAGCAGCGCCGGCCCAACTAGCGGGGGATCCTACGAGCAGTACTTC
>TRBV5-1|.|TRBD1|TRBJ2-1
CASSEGQGNEQFF
TGCGCCAGCAGCGAGGGACAGGGCAATGAGCAGTTCTTC
>TRBV5-1|.|.|TRBJ2-3
CASSPPSGQSTDTQYF
TGCGCCAGCAGCCCGCCGAGTGGGCAGAGCACAGATACGCAGTATTTT
>TRBV19|.|.|TRBJ2-7
CASSIRQGTYEQYF
TGTGCCAGTAGTATCCGGCAGGGAACCTACGAGCAGTACTTC
>TRBV7-3|.|.|TRBJ1-1
CASSFNRVAEAFF
TGTGCCAGCAGCTTCAACAGGGTGGCTGAAGCTTTCTTT
>TRBV12-3/TRBV12-4|.|.|TRBJ1-4
CASTLRGEKLFF
TGTGCCAGCACCCTCAGGGGTGAAAAACTGTTTTTT
>TRBV4-1|few|.|TRBJ1-5
CASSQDTGYQPQHF
TGCGCCAGCAGCCAAGACACAGGGTATCAGCCCCAGCATTTT
>TRBV3-1/TRBV3-2|.|.|TRBJ2-1
CASSQGGQPNEQFF
TGTGCCAGCAGCCAAGGAGGACAACCAAATGAGCAGTTCTTC
>TRBV7-6|once|.|TRBJ2-1
CASSLSGQIHYNEQFF
TGTGCCAGCAGCTTATCCGGACAGATCCACTACAATGAGCAGTTCTTC